Listed below are T cell receptor beta chains from one sample, sequenced in a study of OX40 agonist ivuxolimab in advanced cancers. Sequenced by immunoSEQ multiplex PCR; TCRdb stores in-frame clones only, minus some. Of roughly 80,000 clones listed, around 85% are singletons. The input for sequencing was CD4+ or CD8+ T cells sorted from blood, taken in a trial of the OX40 agonist ivuxolimab. Receptors originate from an adult with an advanced solid tumor such as melanoma, head and neck, liver or kidney cancer. The CDR3 runs from the conserved cysteine through the conserved F or W. The order of the fields is J gene, clone size, V gene, D gene, CDR3 protein, CDR3 DNA. D genes are given only for firm matches. A clone size is listed for some rows: how often the clone was seen (once, few, many), or a class if it is expanded.

j_call: TRBJ1-2
clone_size: few
v_call: TRBV7-8
d_call: NA
cdr3_aa: CASSLAAENYGYTF
cdr3_nt: TGTGCCAGCAGCTTAGCCGCGGAGAACTATGGCTACACCTTC

j_call: TRBJ2-5
clone_size: NA
v_call: TRBV7-9
d_call: NA
cdr3_aa: CASSLAGLWETQYF
cdr3_nt: TGTGCCAGCAGCTTAGCCGGCCTGTGGGAGACCCAGTACTTC

j_call: TRBJ2-7
clone_size: NA
v_call: TRBV30
d_call: NA
cdr3_aa: CALSEGGISYEQYF
cdr3_nt: TGTGCCCTCTCGGAGGGGGGAATCTCCTACGAGCAGTACTTC

j_call: TRBJ2-7
clone_size: NA
v_call: TRBV2
d_call: NA
cdr3_aa: CASSGLTEQYF
cdr3_nt: TGTGCCAGCAGTGGCCTCACCGAGCAGTACTTC

j_call: TRBJ2-2
clone_size: NA
v_call: TRBV28
d_call: NA
cdr3_aa: CASSLGGANTGELFF
cdr3_nt: TGTGCCAGCAGTTTGGGCGGGGCAAACACCGGGGAGCTGTTTTTT

j_call: TRBJ1-2
clone_size: NA
v_call: TRBV28
d_call: TRBD1
cdr3_aa: CASSLSGQGAGYTF
cdr3_nt: TGTGCCAGCAGTTTATCAGGACAGGGGGCTGGCTACACCTTC

j_call: TRBJ2-7
clone_size: NA
v_call: TRBV6-6
d_call: NA
cdr3_aa: CASSYGSGAAYEQYF
cdr3_nt: TGTGCCAGCAGTTACGGGTCGGGGGCTGCCTACGAGCAGTACTTC

j_call: TRBJ2-5
clone_size: NA
v_call: TRBV7-2
d_call: NA
cdr3_aa: CASSFGGAGAETQYF
cdr3_nt: TGTGCCAGCAGCTTTGGCGGGGCGGGGGCAGAGACCCAGTACTTC

j_call: TRBJ2-5
clone_size: NA
v_call: TRBV7-2
d_call: TRBD2
cdr3_aa: CASSSLAGGGETQYF
cdr3_nt: TGTGCCAGCAGCTCTCTAGCGGGGGGCGGGGAGACCCAGTACTTC

j_call: TRBJ2-3
clone_size: NA
v_call: TRBV27
d_call: NA
cdr3_aa: CASSPRLSIGTDTQYF
cdr3_nt: TGTGCCAGCAGTCCCCGACTAAGCATTGGCACAGATACGCAGTATTTT

j_call: TRBJ2-3
clone_size: NA
v_call: TRBV5-1
d_call: NA
cdr3_aa: CASSYRGGTDTQYF
cdr3_nt: TGCGCCAGCAGTTATCGTGGGGGGACAGATACGCAGTATTTT

j_call: TRBJ2-7
clone_size: NA
v_call: TRBV7-6
d_call: TRBD2
cdr3_aa: CASSLEGGRQYF
cdr3_nt: TGTGCCAGCAGCTTAGAGGGCGGGAGACAGTACTTC

j_call: TRBJ1-5
clone_size: NA
v_call: TRBV28
d_call: TRBD1
cdr3_aa: CASIRTGGPYQPQHF
cdr3_nt: TGTGCCAGCATCCGGACAGGGGGCCCTTATCAGCCCCAGCATTTT

j_call: TRBJ2-7
clone_size: NA
v_call: TRBV19
d_call: NA
cdr3_aa: CASRSQGNEQYF
cdr3_nt: TGTGCCAGTAGGTCACAGGGAAACGAGCAGTACTTC

j_call: TRBJ1-1
clone_size: NA
v_call: TRBV5-5
d_call: NA
cdr3_aa: CASSLVVGQGEAFF
cdr3_nt: TGTGCCAGCAGCTTGGTTGTGGGGCAGGGGGAAGCTTTCTTT

j_call: TRBJ1-5
clone_size: NA
v_call: TRBV30
d_call: NA
cdr3_aa: CAWAGQAGQPQHF
cdr3_nt: TGTGCCTGGGCGGGCCAGGCCGGCCAGCCCCAGCATTTT

j_call: TRBJ2-1
clone_size: NA
v_call: TRBV2
d_call: NA
cdr3_aa: CASSEQGSSSYNEQFF
cdr3_nt: TGTGCCAGCAGTGAACAGGGTAGCAGCTCCTACAATGAGCAGTTCTTC

j_call: TRBJ2-7
clone_size: NA
v_call: TRBV6-5
d_call: NA
cdr3_aa: CASSYSTEQYF
cdr3_nt: TGTGCCAGCAGTTACTCGACCGAGCAGTACTTC

j_call: TRBJ1-3
clone_size: NA
v_call: TRBV7-8
d_call: NA
cdr3_aa: CASSLTDSGNTIYF
cdr3_nt: TGTGCCAGCAGCTTGACAGACTCTGGAAACACCATATATTTT

j_call: TRBJ2-3
clone_size: NA
v_call: TRBV30
d_call: TRBD2
cdr3_aa: CAWSRGRGGTDTQYF
cdr3_nt: TGTGCCTGGAGCCGCGGGAGGGGAGGGACAGATACGCAGTATTTT

j_call: TRBJ1-1
clone_size: NA
v_call: TRBV19
d_call: NA
cdr3_aa: CASSSRDRRYEAFF
cdr3_nt: TGTGCCAGTAGTTCCCGGGACCGCCGATATGAAGCTTTCTTT

j_call: TRBJ2-7
clone_size: NA
v_call: TRBV10-3
d_call: TRBD1
cdr3_aa: CAISDGPQGANPHEQYF
cdr3_nt: TGTGCCATCAGTGATGGGCCCCAGGGGGCGAACCCTCACGAGCAGTACTTC

j_call: TRBJ1-2
clone_size: NA
v_call: TRBV27
d_call: NA
cdr3_aa: CASSTEGGLGFLGYTF
cdr3_nt: TGTGCCAGCAGTACCGAGGGGGGTCTAGGATTCCTTGGCTACACCTTC

j_call: TRBJ2-1
clone_size: NA
v_call: TRBV5-4
d_call: TRBD2
cdr3_aa: CASSFTSGSYNEQFF
cdr3_nt: TGTGCCAGCAGCTTCACTAGCGGTTCCTACAATGAGCAGTTCTTC

j_call: TRBJ2-4
clone_size: NA
v_call: TRBV7-8
d_call: TRBD1
cdr3_aa: CASSLAPNRGFSNLAKNIQYF
cdr3_nt: TGTGCCAGCAGCTTGGCCCCCAACAGGGGGTTTTCCAATCTAGCCAAAAACATTCAGTACTTC

j_call: TRBJ2-2
clone_size: NA
v_call: TRBV10-3
d_call: NA
cdr3_aa: CAIKADANTGELFF
cdr3_nt: TGTGCCATCAAGGCGGATGCGAACACCGGGGAGCTGTTTTTT

j_call: TRBJ1-5
clone_size: NA
v_call: TRBV2
d_call: NA
cdr3_aa: CASSDGQGGGRPQHF
cdr3_nt: TGTGCCAGCAGTGATGGCCAGGGCGGGGGGCGGCCCCAGCATTTT

j_call: TRBJ2-5
clone_size: NA
v_call: TRBV11-1
d_call: TRBD2
cdr3_aa: CASSFVSGGVETQYF
cdr3_nt: TGTGCCAGCAGTTTCGTAAGCGGGGGAGTGGAGACCCAGTACTTC

j_call: TRBJ1-5
clone_size: NA
v_call: TRBV4-1
d_call: NA
cdr3_aa: CASSQDLGGDNQPQHF
cdr3_nt: TGCGCCAGCAGCCAAGATCTGGGAGGGGATAATCAGCCCCAGCATTTT